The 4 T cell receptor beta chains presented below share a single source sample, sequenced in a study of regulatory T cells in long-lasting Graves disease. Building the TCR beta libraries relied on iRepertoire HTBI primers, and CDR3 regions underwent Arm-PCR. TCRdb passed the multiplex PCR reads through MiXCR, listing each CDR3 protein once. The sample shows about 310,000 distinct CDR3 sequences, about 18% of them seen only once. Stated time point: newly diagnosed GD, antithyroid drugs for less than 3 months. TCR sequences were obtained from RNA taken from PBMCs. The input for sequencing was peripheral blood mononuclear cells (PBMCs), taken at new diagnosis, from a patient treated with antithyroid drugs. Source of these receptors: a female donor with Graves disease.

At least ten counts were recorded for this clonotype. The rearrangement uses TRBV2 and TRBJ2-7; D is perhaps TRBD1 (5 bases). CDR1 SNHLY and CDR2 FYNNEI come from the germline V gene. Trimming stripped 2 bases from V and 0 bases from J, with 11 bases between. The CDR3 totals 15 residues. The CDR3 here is CASSEWGSDSYEQYF. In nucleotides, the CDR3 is TGTGCCAGCAGTGAATGGGGCAGCGACTCCTACGAGCAGTACTTC.

This chain's CDR3 is CASGTVDPAPEETQYF. CDR3 in DNA: TGTGCCAGCGGGACAGTCGACCCCGCTCCCGAAGAGACCCAGTACTTC. J is TRBJ2-5 and V is TRBV7-9, with 7 nucleotides matching TRBD1. Per germline, CDR1 SEHNR and CDR2 FQNEAQ (reference sequence). The CDR3 totals 16 residues. J gave up 3 bases and V 8 bases, and 15 bases lay outside the gene matches.

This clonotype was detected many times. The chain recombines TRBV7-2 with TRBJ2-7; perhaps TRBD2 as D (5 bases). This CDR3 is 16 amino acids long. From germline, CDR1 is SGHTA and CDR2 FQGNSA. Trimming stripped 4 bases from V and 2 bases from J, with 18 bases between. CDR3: CASSSLVVTKTYEQYF. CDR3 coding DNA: TGTGCCAGCAGCTCTCTTGTCGTGACTAAGACCTACGAGCAGTACTTC.

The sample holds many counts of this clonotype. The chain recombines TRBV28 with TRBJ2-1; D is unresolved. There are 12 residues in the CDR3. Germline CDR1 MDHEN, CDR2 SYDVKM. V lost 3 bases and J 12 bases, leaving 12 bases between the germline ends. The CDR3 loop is CASSFPLGAQFF. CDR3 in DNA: TGTGCCAGCAGTTTTCCCTTAGGAGCGCAGTTCTTC. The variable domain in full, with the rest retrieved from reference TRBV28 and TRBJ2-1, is DVKVTQSSRYLVKRTGEKVFLECVQDMDHENMFWYRQDPGLGLRLIYFSYDVKMKEKGDIPEGYSVSREKKERFSLILESASTNQTSMYLCASSFPLGAQFFGPGTRLTVL.